Listed below are T cell receptor beta chains from one sample, sequenced in a study of cytomegalovirus exposure and HLA in healthy donors. TCRdb's table, derived via immunoSEQ multiplex PCR, lists solely in-frame clones and lacks some. The repertoire has around 130,000 clones, over 70% of them found once; the top ten carry roughly 3.1%. Sequenced input: PBMCs. The source is a man younger than 45 in good health and CMV-seronegative. Each CDR3 is given with its conserved first and last residue. The order of the fields is V gene, D gene, J gene, CDR3 protein. A D gene is named only where the DNA matches it firmly.

TRBV30,TRBD2,TRBJ2-5,CAWNGLVNGETQYF
TRBV19,TRBD1,TRBJ1-2,CARFQRDRGETNYGYTF
TRBV27,TRBD2,TRBJ2-2,CASRRPGLGAGTGELFF
TRBV27,TRBD1,TRBJ2-7,CASSFDRATYEQYF
TRBV19,NA,TRBJ2-2,CASSLAMGGAPKSGELFF
TRBV28,NA,TRBJ1-5,CASSLNQARINQPQHF
TRBV18,TRBD1,TRBJ1-1,CASSPIGQGPGGTEAFF
TRBV28,TRBD1,TRBJ2-5,CASSPHRGWQTQYF
TRBV6-5,NA,TRBJ2-7,CASSQDSLFYEQYF
TRBV9,TRBD1,TRBJ1-2,CASSTRTGHVYGYTF
TRBV19,TRBD2,TRBJ2-3,CASTSRTSGDTDTQYF
TRBV18,TRBD1,TRBJ2-7,CASSLGQGYEQYF
TRBV11-2,TRBD1,TRBJ1-2,CASSPQTGNYGYTF
TRBV5-1,TRBD2,TRBJ2-2,CASRVAGATNTGELFF
TRBV20-1,NA,TRBJ2-3,CSARRDTQYF
TRBV19,TRBD2,TRBJ2-5,CASSIQRGTEETQYF
TRBV30,NA,TRBJ2-7,CAWSGGQGIYEQYF
TRBV9,TRBD2,TRBJ2-3,CASSPRTSVGTDTQYF
TRBV28,TRBD1,TRBJ1-1,CASSLRGRWTEAFF
TRBV5-8,TRBD1,TRBJ1-4,CASSRDGTAQTTNEKLFF
TRBV7-4,TRBD2,TRBJ2-7,CASSHELAGGPGEQYF
TRBV6-1,NA,TRBJ2-7,CASGGFRNEQYF
TRBV2,TRBD2,TRBJ2-1,CASRRTSGSSNEQFF
TRBV25-1,NA,TRBJ2-6,CASSESFRTSGANVLTF
TRBV5-6,NA,TRBJ1-1,CASSLQLNTEAFF
TRBV7-9,NA,TRBJ2-1,CASSLVRVAVEQFF
TRBV11-2,NA,TRBJ1-1,CASSKEITEAFF
TRBV27,TRBD2,TRBJ2-1,CASSEAGTSGRIYEQFF
TRBV6-1,TRBD2,TRBJ2-3,CASNLQRGGSDTQYF
TRBV7-9,TRBD1,TRBJ2-7,CASSFSQGALYEQYF
TRBV5-1,TRBD1,TRBJ1-6,CASSLENRGGSPLHF
TRBV2,TRBD1,TRBJ1-5,CASVSGQEGQPQHF
TRBV27,NA,TRBJ2-7,CASSSAGFPYEQYF
TRBV7-2,NA,TRBJ1-2,CASSLTAAVGGYTF
TRBV5-6,TRBD1,TRBJ2-2,CASSGGTGGSGELFF
TRBV15,NA,TRBJ2-1,CATSRSGSAYNEQFF
TRBV7-3,NA,TRBJ2-1,CASSGLRGGNEQFF
TRBV5-6,TRBD1,TRBJ1-1,CASSFGTGGLFAEAFF
TRBV4-1,NA,TRBJ2-3,CASRKWSGVSTDTQYF
TRBV4-2,TRBD2,TRBJ2-7,CASSQDLWGRGVDEQYF
TRBV7-8,NA,TRBJ2-1,CASSLPTGFRNGNEQFF
TRBV28,NA,TRBJ1-1,CASSPNRLVFMNTEAFF
TRBV4-3,TRBD1,TRBJ2-2,CASSPRDRGVTGELFF
TRBV6-6,TRBD1,TRBJ1-2,CASSYGTGNNYGYTF
TRBV28,NA,TRBJ1-2,CASSLSSPYGYTF
TRBV18,TRBD1,TRBJ2-7,CASSPPSTGPYEQYF
TRBV11-3,NA,TRBJ2-1,CASSLSGNEQFF
TRBV29-1,TRBD2,TRBJ2-5,CSTGGLAETQYF
TRBV11-2,NA,TRBJ1-2,CASSLWGVGYGYTF
TRBV12-5,TRBD2,TRBJ2-5,CASGSAGVIGETQYF
TRBV21-1,NA,TRBJ1-5,CASRIRDKYSNQPQHF
TRBV7-3,NA,TRBJ2-2,CASSPRGGIGTGELFF
TRBV27,NA,TRBJ2-1,CASSSPPTGMYEQFF
TRBV30,NA,TRBJ2-4,CAWTVAKNIQYF
TRBV4-3,TRBD1,TRBJ2-1,CASSQDGGTGIYNEQFF